This TCR beta chain was retrieved from a study of blood T cells in healthy people across ages. Overall study results and limits: Naive T cell percentage showed a strong correlation with TCR beta diversity. Relative to aged donors, long-lived donors carried more naive CD4+ cells and displayed higher diversity.

Ranging in age from roughly 6 to 100, the donors were healthy Caucasian individuals from Russia. For the second PCR, which ran for about 6 to 11 cycles, a sample-barcoded 5' primer and a J-beta primer mix were used. One entry per CDR3 protein, called by TCRdb with MiXCR from the 5' RACE reads. Of roughly 730,000 distinct CDR3 sequences listed, around three fifths are singletons. Concerning this clonotype: Antigen specificity is unknown.

Losses at the gene ends were 5 bases for V and 3 bases for J; bases not matched to a gene: 5. The CDR3 totals 14 residues. Sequencing was performed on blood. The rearrangement uses TRBV12-3 or TRBV12-4 and TRBJ1-2; 8 bases fit TRBD1. This sequence was found in a man aged 35 to 55 in good health. The CDR3 nucleotides are TGTGCCAGCAGTCAGGGGGCAGGTGACTATGGCTACACCTTC. Protein product: CASSQGAGDYGYTF.